This TCR beta chain was identified during a study of T cell responses to AZD1222 COVID-19 vaccine. Sequencing used immunoSEQ multiplex PCR; TCRdb keeps in-frame clones, though not all of them. The sample has just over 150,000 clones, 75% to 95% seen once. The CDR3 runs to 15 residues. The V end was cut by 5 bases, the J end by 0 bases, with 11 bases between. CDR1 and CDR2 (germline): SEHNR, FQNEAQ (reference sequence). V is TRBV7-9 and J is TRBJ1-3; D is unclear. Sequenced here: peripheral blood, sampled on day 0 of AZD1222 vaccination. This TCR derives from an adult in good health. CDR3 DNA: TGTGCCAGCAGCCGCAGGACGGACTCTGGAAACACCATATATTTT. It codes for CASSRRTDSGNTIYF.